This T cell receptor (beta chain) was sequenced during a study of stem cell transplantation in POMP-related autoinflammatory disease. Study-wide context: CD8+ T cells were low and CD4+ cells naive-skewed before transplant. Whole-study findings and limits: A trend toward lower repertoire diversity and greater clonality appeared in every analyzed T-cell subset of PRAID patients.

The V gene's germline CDR1 is MNHEY and CDR2 SMNVEV (reference sequence). This CDR3 comprises 16 residues. Trimming took 4 bases from V and 6 from J, leaving 18 bases between them. Prominent immunodeficiency with autoinflammation defined PRAID. To note about this clone: What it binds is not known.

TCRdb keeps only in-frame clones here, not all; method: immunoSEQ multiplex PCR. This sample has more than 25,000 clones, with 85% to 90% found just once. The source was CD4+ T cells from PBMCs, collected before stem cell transplantation. V is TRBV27 and J is TRBJ2-2, with D possibly being TRBD1 or TRBD2 (7 bases each). The clonotype comes from a human donor with POMP-related autoinflammation and immune dysregulation (PRAID). DNA for the CDR3: TGTGCCAGCAGTTCCGACAGGGAGGGGGGCCCCGGGGAGCTGTTTTTT. This codes for CASSSDREGGPGELFF.